This TCR beta chain was documented in a study of blood T cell repertoires in COVID-19. Study-level information: The analysed material was cDNA or gDNA that came from T cells, B-cell-depleted T cells, or PBMCs.

The sample holds a few counts of this clone. The age range of participants was about 18 to 90 years, with residence in approximately 25 US areas. The CDR3 length is 14 residues. The ends were cut back, 2 bases at V and 8 bases at J, with 14 bases in the middle. Germline CDR1 and CDR2: SGHNT and YYREEE (reference sequence). TCRdb's copy holds only in-frame clones and misses some; the assay was immunoSEQ multiplex PCR. The repertoire consists of about 86,000 clones, with 85% to 90% occurring once and the leading ten covering more than 0.95%. Sequencing was done on a sample of PBMCs or T cells enriched from blood (not recorded which). The V gene is TRBV5-4, the J gene TRBJ2-1; D is possibly TRBD1 (6 bases). The source is a woman aged 45-59 years with acute COVID-19. The CDR3 DNA is TGTGCCAGCAGCTTCGGAGATACAGGGTATGAGCAGTTCTTC. Protein sequence: CASSFGDTGYEQFF.